This T cell receptor (beta chain) was recorded in a study of CD8 T cells in Susac syndrome. Study-wide results and limits: Susac-specific public clones were found in total CD8+ and CD8+ TEMRA repertoires, numbering under 20 and five, respectively.

In the case of this clonotype: Its target is not known.

Random-hexamer reverse transcription was applied to about 0.45 to 1 ug RNA. Amplification of TCR beta CDR3 was carried out by immunoSEQ multiplex PCR, which covered 54 Vbeta and 13 Jbeta segments. TCRdb analysed the immunoSEQ multiplex PCR reads with MiXCR anew, one entry per CDR3 protein. There are 130,000 or so distinct CDR3 sequences in the sample; 85% to 95% occur only once, and around 0.28% lies in the top ten. Peripheral blood CD8+ and CD4+ T cells were profiled by TCR beta sequencing. The CD8+ and CD4+ T cells were isolated magnetically using a negative isolation approach, whereas the TEMRA cells were enriched by FACS. The CDR3 length is 15 residues. Trimming shortened V by 3 bases and J by 3 bases, and 15 bases separated the two germline ends. CDR1 and CDR2 (germline): SEHNR, FQNEAQ (reference sequence).

Sequenced: CD8+ T cells from PBMCs. This receptor was obtained from a human donor with Susac syndrome. This chain uses TRBV7-9 with TRBJ2-7; D gene unclear. CDR3 DNA: TGTGCCAGCAGCTTGGCTGACTCGACGCTCTACGAGCAGTACTTC. Its protein is CASSLADSTLYEQYF.